What follows are 32 T cell receptor beta chains derived from one specimen sequenced in a study of regulatory T cells in long-lasting Graves disease. CDR3 regions were amplified by Arm-PCR using iRepertoire HTBI primers to build TCR beta libraries. TCRdb independently ran MiXCR on the multiplex PCR reads; one entry per CDR3 protein. The repertoire holds roughly 250,000 distinct CDR3 sequences, with 18% as singletons. Time point described: newly diagnosed GD, antithyroid drugs for less than 3 months. From PBMCs, RNA was extracted and then used to make the TCR library. These sequences were also reported in another study, on T cells in Graves' hyperthyroidism and ophthalmopathy.

Sequenced material: peripheral blood mononuclear cells (PBMCs), taken at new diagnosis, from a patient treated with antithyroid drugs. Receptors originate from a woman in her 30s with Graves disease.

In this sample, this clonotype turned up many times. The chain joins TRBV20-1 to TRBJ2-5; 11 nucleotides line up with TRBD1. CDR1 and CDR2 (germline): DFQATT, SNEGSKA (reference sequence). Losses at the gene ends were 7 bases for V and 3 bases for J; bases not matched to a gene: 1. The CDR3 extends over 12 amino acids. CDR3 amino acids: CSGDRGEETQYF. The CDR3 bases are TGCAGTGGGGACAGGGGGGAAGAGACCCAGTACTTC.

This chain joins TRBV5-1 and TRBJ2-7; D is ambiguous. The CDR3 sequence is 14 residues long. Germline lookup yields CDR1 SGHRS and CDR2 YFSETQ. Trimming shortened V by 2 bases and J by 3 bases, and 12 bases separated the two germline ends. CDR3 DNA: TGCGCCAGCAGCTTCGACGGCACGGACTACGAGCAGTACTTC. Translating it yields CASSFDGTDYEQYF.

This clonotype was observed many times. This rearrangement joins TRBV27 to TRBJ1-3; 7 bases agree with TRBD1. Germline-derived CDR1 and CDR2 are MNHEY and SMNVEV (reference sequence). The CDR3 extends over 15 amino acids. Trimming removed 4 bases from V and 4 bases from J; junction bases left unmatched: 7. The CDR3 loop reads CASSSRGTAGNTIYF. CDR3 sequence (DNA): TGTGCCAGCAGTTCCAGGGGGACAGCCGGAAACACCATATATTTT.

V usage is TRBV4-1 and J usage is TRBJ2-1; possible D gene TRBD1, 8 bases. The CDR3 spans 16 residues. CDR1 and CDR2 (germline): MGHRA, YSYEKL. Trimming removed 1 base at V and 2 bases at J, with 12 bases between. The CDR3 DNA reads as TGCGCCAGCAGCCAAGGGGGGGGACAGGCCTACAATGAGCAGTTCTTC. It yields the protein CASSQGGGQAYNEQFF.

In its sample, this clonotype was seen a few times. J is TRBJ1-2 and V is TRBV19, with 8 bases lining up with TRBD1. V was pared by 4 bases and J by 7 bases, with 2 bases of the junction left unmatched. The CDR3 runs 12 residues. Germline V CDR1 and CDR2: LNHDA, SQIVND (reference sequence). In DNA, the CDR3 is TGTGCCAGTAGTACGGACAGGGTTGGCTACACCTTC. Translated, it gives CASSTDRVGYTF.

This clonotype was seen only a few times. This chain links TRBV6-2 or TRBV6-3 with TRBJ1-1; 8 bases fit TRBD1. The germline CDR1 and CDR2 sequences are MNHEY and SVGEGT. CDR3 length equals 14 residues. J lost 7 bases, V lost 3 bases, and 7 bases had no gene match. The CDR3 protein is CASSYSRTGFEAFF. The CDR3 DNA is TGTGCCAGCAGTTATTCTCGGACAGGGTTTGAAGCTTTCTTT.

This clonotype was counted a few times. A single base separates this from a much larger clone, so it may be a read error. This CDR3 reads CASTLTGTGSTEAFF. The CDR3 DNA reads TGTGCCAGTACCCTAACAGGGACAGGGAGCACTGAAGCTTTCTTT. This chain uses TRBV19 with TRBJ1-1, with 9 nucleotides matching TRBD1. The CDR3 has 15 amino acids. Looked up from germline, CDR1 is LNHDA and CDR2 is SQIVND (reference sequence). With V trimmed by 7 bases and J by 4 bases, 10 bases remained unmatched.

This clonotype was seen ten or more times. The J gene is TRBJ2-7, the V gene TRBV11-2; D call uncertain. Germline assignment: CDR1 SGHAT and CDR2 FQNNGV. The ends were cut back, 1 base at V and 5 bases at J, with 6 bases in the middle. CDR3 length: 12 amino acids. As DNA, the CDR3 is TGTGCCAGCAGCTTAGTGGTGGACGAGCAGTACTTC. Amino acid sequence: CASSLVVDEQYF.

The sample holds many counts of this clonotype. The gene calls are TRBV5-1 and TRBJ1-6; no definite D call. CDR1 is SGHRS and CDR2 is YFSETQ in the germline V gene. The CDR3 length is 14 residues. V was clipped by 3 bases and J by 5 bases, with 9 bases between them. This CDR3 reads CASSSVRDNSPLHF. As DNA, the CDR3 is TGCGCCAGCAGCTCCGTGAGAGATAATTCACCCCTCCACTTT.

This clonotype was seen at least ten times. The chain combines TRBV12-3 or TRBV12-4 with TRBJ1-2; 7 positions match TRBD1. The junction had 9 bases not matched to a gene; V was cut back by 5 bases and J by 9 bases. CDR3 size: 13 residues. The CDR3 protein is CASSPPTGRSYTF. Written as DNA, the CDR3 is TGTGCCAGCAGTCCCCCGACAGGGCGTAGCTACACCTTC.

Turning to this clonotype: A far larger clone is a single base away, which makes a read error likely. The chain uses TRBV6-2 or TRBV6-3 and TRBJ2-3; D is perhaps TRBD2 (5 bases). The germline V gene encodes CDR1 MNHEY and CDR2 SVGEGT. Trimming cost V 7 bases and J 1 base, with 9 bases left between them. This CDR3 spans 13 amino acids. CDR3 in DNA: TGTGCCAGCACCAAACTAGGCACAGATACGCAGTATTTT. This encodes CASTKLGTDTQYF.

This clonotype was observed a handful of times. The chain is built from TRBV5-8 and TRBJ1-6; TRBD1 matches at 9 bases. This CDR3 has 17 amino acids. In germline, CDR1 is SGHTS, CDR2 YDEGEE. The junction had 16 bases not matched to a gene; V was cut back by 4 bases and J by 11 bases. CDR3 DNA: TGTGCCAGCAGCATGACGTCCGGGACAGGGCTAGCTACACCCCTCCACTTT. Protein sequence: CASSMTSGTGLATPLHF.

The gene calls are TRBV6-1 and TRBJ1-4; D not resolved. V was clipped by 7 bases and J by 0 bases, with 12 bases between them. The length of the CDR3 is 15 residues. The germline V gene has CDR1 MNHNS and CDR2 SASEGT. The CDR3 loop is CASTASPSTNEKLFF. CDR3 DNA: TGTGCCAGCACCGCCTCACCGTCAACTAATGAAAAACTGTTTTTT.

Comments on this clonotype: One base away lies a much larger clone, so this may be a sequencing read error. V is TRBV15 and J is TRBJ2-7; maybe TRBD2 (5 bases). CDR3 size: 12 residues. CDR1 is LNHNV, CDR2 YYDKDF, per germline (reference sequence). CDR3 bases: TGTGTCACCAGCAGAGATCGGGGCGAGCAGTACTTC. It is translated as CVTSRDRGEQYF.

Concerning this clonotype: Possible read error: a much larger clone is one base away. The chain couples TRBV29-1 to TRBJ2-5; 9 bases are a match to TRBD2. Germline V gene data show CDR1 as SQVTM and CDR2 as ANQGSEA. J lost 11 bases, V lost 8 bases, and 18 bases had no gene match. CDR3 length equals 14 residues. CDR3 coding DNA: TGCAGCTCCGAGGGTAGCGGGAGCATCAATGAGCAGTACTTC. Its translation: CSSEGSGSINEQYF.

In regard to this clonotype: Possible read error: a much larger clone is one base away. Here the CDR3 reads CASSYAGGQPQHF. The CDR3 DNA sequence: TGTGCCAGCAGTTACGCGGGGGGTCAGCCCCAGCATTTT. The chain combines TRBV6-9 with TRBJ1-5; D possibly corresponds to TRBD1 (5 bases). Trimming pared 3 bases from V and 6 bases from J, leaving 9 bases between. This CDR3 is built from 13 residues. The germline gives CDR1 MNHGY, CDR2 SVAAGI.

This clonotype was recorded many times. V and J are TRBV5-4 and TRBJ2-7; 9 bases agree with TRBD1. V lost 2 bases and J lost 6; bases outside the gene matches: 12. The CDR3 is made up of 16 amino acids. Looked up from germline, CDR1 is SGHNT and CDR2 is YYREEE (reference sequence). The CDR3 nucleotides read TGTGCCAGCAGCTTTCGACAGGGGGGGAGCCCTCTCGAGCAGTACTTC. Amino acid sequence: CASSFRQGGSPLEQYF.

This clonotype was seen ten or more times. The CDR3 loop reads CSAPWVLQGGYTF. CDR3 coding DNA: TGCAGTGCCCCCTGGGTGTTGCAGGGCGGCTACACCTTC. J is TRBJ1-2 and V is TRBV20-1; D might be TRBD1 (5 bases). CDR3 size: 13 residues. Germline V gene lookup returns CDR1 DFQATT and CDR2 SNEGSKA (reference sequence). With 6 bases removed from V and 8 bases from J, the gap between germline ends came to 19 bases.

This clonotype was seen many times. The chain uses TRBV3-1 and TRBJ2-5; D may be TRBD1 or TRBD2 (5 bases each). Trimming cost V 3 bases and J 1 base, with 9 bases left between them. Germline lookup yields CDR1 LGHDT and CDR2 YNNKEL (reference sequence). The CDR3 extends over 14 amino acids. CDR3 amino acids: CASSQMGPQETQYF. CDR3 DNA: TGTGCCAGCAGCCAGATGGGACCCCAAGAGACCCAGTACTTC.

In its sample, this clonotype was seen a few times. The rearrangement links TRBV11-3 to TRBJ2-5; D not resolved. Per the germline V gene, CDR1 is SGHNT and CDR2 is YENEEA. The V and J ends lost 5 bases and 5 bases respectively, with 9 bases between them. This CDR3 has 12 amino acids. Written as DNA, the CDR3 is TGTGCCAGCAGCGCATGGCAGGAGACCCAGTACTTC. This encodes CASSAWQETQYF.

Notes on this clonotype: A read error is the likely source, as a far larger clone sits one nucleotide away. The J gene is TRBJ2-1, the V gene TRBV5-6, with D tentatively TRBD1 (6 bases). V lost 4 bases and J 10 bases, leaving 18 bases between the germline ends. Germline V gene sequence: CDR1 SGHDT, CDR2 YYEEEE. The CDR3 consists of 14 residues. The CDR3 region is CASSGDRNFYEQFF. CDR3 DNA: TGTGCCAGCAGCGGCGACAGGAACTTCTACGAGCAGTTCTTC.

This clonotype was seen just once. This chain connects TRBV19 to TRBJ1-4; TRBD1 is a possible D gene (6 bases). The CDR3 runs 15 residues. Trimming cost V 3 bases and J 8 bases, with 16 bases left between them. Germline loops: CDR1 LNHDA, CDR2 SQIVND (reference sequence). The CDR3 DNA sequence: TGTGCCAGTAGTATGGTTGGGGGCAGAGGGGAAAAACTGTTTTTT. This encodes CASSMVGGRGEKLFF.

This clonotype was observed many times. The V call is TRBV3-1, the J call TRBJ1-2; a possible D gene is TRBD1 (5 bases). CDR3 length: 15 residues. The germline gives CDR1 LGHDT, CDR2 YNNKEL (reference sequence). Deletions cut 1 base from V and 4 bases from J, with 13 bases between. DNA for the CDR3: TGTGCCAGCAGCCAAGGGATGGGGCTGGGCTATGGCTACACCTTC. Protein: CASSQGMGLGYGYTF. The full variable domain, its missing parts supplied by reference TRBV3-1 and TRBJ1-2, is DTAVSQTPKYLVTQMGNDKSIKCEQNLGHDTMYWYKQDSKKFLKIMFSYNNKELIINETVPNRFSPKSPDKAHLNLHINSLELGDSAVYFCASSQGMGLGYGYTFGSGTRLTVV.

The rearrangement links TRBV29-1 to TRBJ2-1, with D perhaps matching TRBD2 (5 bases). Trimming shortened V by 2 bases and J by 0 bases, and 11 bases separated the two germline ends. The germline V gene has CDR1 SQVTM and CDR2 ANQGSEA. This CDR3 is built from 15 residues. The CDR3 DNA is TGCAGCGTTGAACGTACGGGGAGCTCCTACAATGAGCAGTTCTTC. This translates into CSVERTGSSYNEQFF.

This clonotype was recorded many times. The chain employs TRBV14 and TRBJ1-2, with unresolved D. In germline, CDR1 is SGHDN, CDR2 FVKESK. This CDR3 spans 13 amino acids. Between the trimmed V and J ends, which lost 2 bases and 7 bases, there was a span of 11 bases. CDR3 in DNA: TGTGCCAGCAGCCAACATTTCGCCGGTGGCTACACCTTC. Protein: CASSQHFAGGYTF.

This clonotype showed up just a few times. A much larger clone is a single base away; this may be a read error. The chain is built from TRBV7-2 and TRBJ2-1, with 12 bases aligning to TRBD2. This CDR3 has 18 amino acids. Trimming at V came to 1 base and at J to 4 bases, leaving 8 bases not matched to a gene. The germline gives CDR1 SGHTA, CDR2 FQGNSA. CDR3 region: CASSLVLAGGPHYNEQFF. CDR3 bases: TGTGCCAGCAGCTTAGTTCTAGCGGGGGGGCCTCATTACAATGAGCAGTTCTTC. The full variable domain, with the rest looked up from reference TRBV7-2 and TRBJ2-1, is GAGVSQSPSNKVTEKGKDVELRCDPISGHTALYWYRQSLGQGLEFLIYFQGNSAPDKSGLPSDRFSAERTGGSVSTLTIQRTQQEDSAVYLCASSLVLAGGPHYNEQFFGPGTRLTVL.

This clonotype was seen a handful of times. The chain links TRBV20-1 to TRBJ2-7; 9 bases are shared with TRBD1. This CDR3 is built from 15 residues. CDR1 and CDR2 (germline): DFQATT, SNEGSKA (reference sequence). V shed 6 bases, J shed 4 bases, and the junction held 13 bases outside the gene matches. CDR3 region: CSARSRDRVAYEQYF. In nucleotides, the CDR3 is TGCAGTGCGCGGAGCCGGGACAGGGTGGCGTACGAGCAGTACTTC.

Ten or more counts support this clonotype. The chain employs TRBV2 and TRBJ1-5, with D unclear. The CDR3 runs 15 residues. CDR1 and CDR2 (germline): SNHLY, FYNNEI. The V end lost 8 bases, the J end lost 0 bases, and 14 bases lay between the germline ends. The CDR3 DNA reads TGTGCCAGCCGGAAGATCTCGCTTAGCAATCAGCCCCAGCATTTT. It yields the protein CASRKISLSNQPQHF.

In this sample, this clonotype turned up a few times. A read error may be the cause here, since a much bigger clone is one base away. The gene calls are TRBV6-1 and TRBJ1-5; weak D call: TRBD1 (5 bases). There are 13 residues in the CDR3. Per germline, CDR1 MNHNS and CDR2 SASEGT. This chain's CDR3 is CARSELGPQPQHF. The CDR3 coding sequence is TGTGCCCGCAGTGAACTGGGGCCTCAGCCCCAGCATTTT.

This chain uses TRBV4-1 with TRBJ2-2; D assignment may be TRBD1 or TRBD2 (5 bases each). Germline V lookup: CDR1 MGHRA, CDR2 YSYEKL. Trimming took 4 bases from V and 3 from J, leaving 18 bases between them. The CDR3 loop spans 17 amino acids. This chain's CDR3 is CASSLRDPGVYTGELFF. In nucleotides, the CDR3 is TGCGCCAGCAGCCTCCGGGACCCCGGGGTCTACACCGGGGAGCTGTTTTTT.

The genes are TRBV6-5 and TRBJ2-5; no clear D gene. The germline V gene has CDR1 MNHEY and CDR2 SVGAGI. Trimming pared 0 bases from V and 2 bases from J, leaving 7 bases between. The CDR3 sequence is 14 residues long. CDR3 amino acids: CASSYSWMQETQYF. In DNA form, the CDR3 reads TGTGCCAGCAGTTACTCGTGGATGCAAGAGACCCAGTACTTC.

This clonotype was observed at least ten times. V usage is TRBV3-1 and J usage is TRBJ2-4; maybe TRBD2 (5 bases). In germline, CDR1 is LGHDT, CDR2 YNNKEL (reference sequence). This CDR3 has 18 residues. V shed 4 bases and J shed 0 bases, with 19 bases lying between them. The CDR3 DNA follows: TGTGCCAGCAGCCTAAGGCCGGGGTTAGAGCGAGCCAAAAACATTCAGTACTTC. It encodes CASSLRPGLERAKNIQYF.